Shown below are 25 T cell receptor beta chains from a single sample sequenced in a study of blood T cell repertoires in COVID-19. The data were produced by immunoSEQ multiplex PCR, yet TCRdb's version contains in-frame clones alone and is incomplete. The sample consists of approximately 150,000 clones, over 70% of them appearing once. The material sequenced was peripheral blood. The receptors stem from a woman between 45 and 60 years old with acute or convalescent COVID-19.

The genes are TRBV16 and TRBJ1-2, with TRBD1 as a possible D gene (5 bases). Looked up from germline, CDR1 is KGHSY and CDR2 is FQNENV. The CDR3 length is 14 residues. V lost 0 bases to trimming and J lost 7 bases, with 12 bases between them. In nucleotides, the CDR3 is TGTGCCAGCAGCCAATCGAGCAGGGAAGGTGGCTACACCTTC. Protein: CASSQSSREGGYTF.

This clone was counted only a few times. This rearrangement joins TRBV11-2 to TRBJ1-4; the D is unclear. There are 14 residues in the CDR3. V dropped 5 bases and J dropped 14 bases, with 21 bases sitting between them. CDR1 and CDR2 (germline): SGHAT, FQNNGV. For the CDR3, the DNA is TGTGCCAGCAGCCAGCCGGACTCCCTTGAAAGGCTGTTTTTT. Translation gives CASSQPDSLERLFF.

A few counts support this clone. This rearrangement joins TRBV9 to TRBJ2-1; 7 nucleotides match TRBD2. Germline CDR1 reads SGDLS; CDR2 reads YYNGEE. The V gene end was trimmed by 0 bases and the J gene end by 6 bases; junction bases not matched to a gene: 6. This CDR3 comprises 15 residues. CDR3 in DNA: TGTGCCAGCAGCGTAGGGACTAGTCGGGTCAATGAGCAGTTCTTC. This gives the protein CASSVGTSRVNEQFF.

The chain carries TRBV28 and TRBJ2-6; 8 bases match TRBD2. CDR3 length equals 15 residues. The V segment lost 10 bases and the J segment 0 bases; nucleotides outside the gene matches: 5. The germline V gene has CDR1 MDHEN and CDR2 SYDVKM. The CDR3 sequence: CAIRGGSSGANVLTF. CDR3 bases: TGTGCCATCCGGGGGGGCAGCTCTGGGGCCAACGTCCTGACTTTC.

The rearrangement joins TRBV29-1 to TRBJ1-1; tentatively, D is TRBD1 (5 bases). Germline V gene sequence: CDR1 SQVTM, CDR2 ANQGSEA. The CDR3 is 12 amino acids. Between the trimmed V and J ends, which lost 7 bases and 1 base, there was a span of 10 bases. CDR3 sequence reads: CSAAGWNTEAFF. The CDR3 bases are TGCAGCGCCGCAGGGTGGAACACTGAAGCTTTCTTT.

A single count supports this clone. The chain has TRBV6-5 and TRBJ2-1, with 15 bases aligning to TRBD2. CDR3 size: 15 residues. The ends lost 2 bases at V and 11 bases at J; junction bases unmatched: 4. Germline values: CDR1 MNHEY, CDR2 SVGAGI. CDR3 bases: TGTGCCAGCAGTTACCCCGGGACTAGCGGGAGGAAGCAGTTCTTC. This encodes CASSYPGTSGRKQFF.

CDR3 DNA sequence: TGCAGCGTTGCATACGGGACAACCTACGAGCAGTACTTC. It encodes CSVAYGTTYEQYF. The chain has TRBV29-1 and TRBJ2-7, with D maybe TRBD1 (6 bases). This CDR3 region has 13 residues. The V end lost 4 bases, the J end lost 2 bases, and 12 bases lay between the germline ends. Germline V gene lookup returns CDR1 SQVTM and CDR2 ANQGSEA.

This sequence joins TRBV27 and TRBJ1-2, with a possible D match to TRBD1 (6 bases). V gave up 6 bases and J gave up 2 bases, with 13 bases separating them. Germline CDR1 is MNHEY and CDR2 is SMNVEV (reference sequence). This CDR3 contains 14 residues. CDR3 nucleotide sequence: TGTGCCAGCAGACAGACAGGAAGAAACTATGGCTACACCTTC. Translating gives CASRQTGRNYGYTF.

The chain is built from TRBV9 and TRBJ1-2; 8 bases agree with TRBD1. Trimming took 3 bases from V and 6 from J; bases not matched to a gene: 7. The CDR3 is made up of 14 amino acids. Germline loops: CDR1 SGDLS, CDR2 YYNGEE. Here the CDR3 DNA reads TGTGCCAGCAGCGCGGGACCGGGACAGGATGGCTACACCTTC. This encodes CASSAGPGQDGYTF.

The chain is built from TRBV9 and TRBJ2-1; TRBD2 agrees at 8 bases. Germline V gene lookup returns CDR1 SGDLS and CDR2 YYNGEE. V was clipped by 6 bases and J by 3 bases; unmatched bases: 5. CDR3 size: 14 residues. The CDR3 loop reads CASNPGGDYNEQFF. CDR3 nucleotides: TGTGCCAGCAACCCCGGGGGGGACTACAATGAGCAGTTCTTC.

This clone has only one observation. The chain is built from TRBV7-9 and TRBJ1-2; D is uncertain. There are 14 residues in the CDR3. Trimming left V 0 bases short and J 4 bases short, with 9 bases between. Germline CDR1 SEHNR, CDR2 FQNEAQ (reference sequence). The CDR3 nucleotides are TGTGCCAGCAGCTTAGCCGGGATAGGCTATGGCTACACCTTC. This sequence encodes CASSLAGIGYGYTF.

The rearrangement joins TRBV3-1 (or the pseudogene TRBV3-2) to TRBJ2-5, with 11 positions matching TRBD2. Looked up from germline, CDR1 is LGHDT and CDR2 is YNNKEL (reference sequence). The CDR3 covers 13 residues. V dropped 0 bases and J dropped 14; count of bases not matched to a gene: 5. CDR3 residues: CASSQDLGTSGYF. Here the CDR3 DNA reads TGTGCCAGCAGCCAAGATCTCGGGACTAGCGGCTACTTC.

V is TRBV7-9 and J is TRBJ1-1; weak D call: TRBD1 (5 bases). V was trimmed by 4 bases and J by 1 base, leaving 16 bases between them. In germline, CDR1 is SEHNR, CDR2 FQNEAQ (reference sequence). The CDR3 runs 16 residues. The CDR3 DNA is TGTGCCAGCAGCTCTAGGGGAGGACGGCAGAACACTGAAGCTTTCTTT. Translating it yields CASSSRGGRQNTEAFF.

J is TRBJ2-3 and V is TRBV6-5, with D uncertain. The V gene's germline CDR1 is MNHEY and CDR2 SVGAGI. The length of the CDR3 is 16 residues. V lost 0 bases and J lost 6, with 16 bases in between. Here the CDR3 reads CASSYSMVSPWDTQYF. The CDR3 DNA follows: TGTGCCAGCAGTTACTCGATGGTCAGTCCCTGGGATACGCAGTATTTT.

The chain recombines TRBV6-5 with TRBJ2-5, with TRBD1 matching 12 bases. CDR1 and CDR2 (germline): MNHEY, SVGAGI. This CDR3 is 15 amino acids long. V was pared by 2 bases and J by 5 bases, with 3 bases of the junction left unmatched. CDR3 in DNA: TGTGCCAGCAGTTACAGGGGACAGGGGGCTGAGACCCAGTACTTC. Protein: CASSYRGQGAETQYF.

In its sample, this clone was seen once. This sequence joins TRBV4-2 and TRBJ1-1, with 7 bases fitting TRBD1. Per germline, CDR1 LGHNA and CDR2 YNFKEQ. CDR3 length equals 13 residues. V shed 4 bases, J shed 4 bases, and the junction held 3 bases outside the gene matches. For the CDR3, the DNA is TGTGCCAGCAGCCCAAACAGGGGCACTGAAGCTTTCTTT. Protein sequence: CASSPNRGTEAFF.

DNA of the CDR3: TGTGCCAGCAGTTACTCGGCTAGCGGGACCGACGAGCAGTACTTC. Residues: CASSYSASGTDEQYF. The chain recombines TRBV6-5 with TRBJ2-7; 9 nucleotides agree with TRBD2. From germline, CDR1 is MNHEY and CDR2 SVGAGI. Trimming took 0 bases from V and 5 from J; bases not matched to a gene: 5. The CDR3 is 15 amino acids.

J is TRBJ1-2 and V is TRBV20-1; no firm D call. Trimming shortened V by 2 bases and J by 3 bases, and 4 bases separated the two germline ends. This CDR3 has 11 residues. CDR1 is DFQATT and CDR2 is SNEGSKA in the germline V gene (reference sequence). Here the CDR3 reads CSARLHYGYTF. Here the CDR3 DNA reads TGCAGTGCTAGACTCCACTATGGCTACACCTTC.

This clone was found a few times. The chain joins TRBV6-1 to TRBJ1-2; TRBD1 matches at 7 bases. Trimming took 1 base from V and 2 from J; bases not matched to a gene: 4. Germline CDR1 is MNHNS and CDR2 is SASEGT. The CDR3 is 15 amino acids. The CDR3 loop reads CASSEDYRGNYGYTF. The CDR3 nucleotides read TGTGCCAGCAGTGAAGATTACAGGGGCAACTATGGCTACACCTTC.

The chain recombines TRBV18 with TRBJ2-7; 9 bases are shared with TRBD1. The ends lost 1 base at V and 1 base at J; junction bases unmatched: 5. CDR1 is KGHSH, CDR2 LQKENI, per germline. This CDR3 contains 16 residues. CDR3 nucleotides: TGTGCCAGCTCACCACGGCGCGGGACAGGGTCCTACGAGCAGTACTTC. It encodes CASSPRRGTGSYEQYF.

The genes are TRBV13 and TRBJ2-1; possibly TRBD2 for D (5 bases). This CDR3 has 15 amino acids. Germline V gives CDR1 PRHDT, CDR2 FYEKMQ (reference sequence). Trimming removed 0 bases at V and 6 bases at J, with 12 bases between. DNA for the CDR3: TGTGCCAGCAGCTTAGGTGCCCTAGCCCTCAATGAGCAGTTCTTC. It encodes CASSLGALALNEQFF.

The V call is TRBV28, the J call TRBJ1-1; possible D gene TRBD1, 6 bases. Germline CDR1 MDHEN, CDR2 SYDVKM. V was cut by 8 bases and J by 1 base, with 20 bases left in between. This CDR3 contains 16 residues. CDR3 bases: TGTGCCAGCGCGAACCCCCGGGGGGCGGGGAACACTGAAGCTTTCTTT. It yields the protein CASANPRGAGNTEAFF. The complete variable domain, with remaining parts taken from reference TRBV28 and TRBJ1-1, reads DVKVTQSSRYLVKRTGEKVFLECVQDMDHENMFWYRQDPGLGLRLIYFSYDVKMKEKGDIPEGYSVSREKKERFSLILESASTNQTSMYLCASANPRGAGNTEAFFGQGTRLTVV.

This clone was observed once. The CDR3 DNA reads as TGTGCCAGCAGTTCCGGGGGTGGGAAGCCCCAGCATTTT. Its protein product is CASSSGGGKPQHF. V gene TRBV6-5 combines with J gene TRBJ1-5; D possibly corresponds to TRBD1 (5 bases). Trimming took off 4 bases at V and 8 bases at J, with 12 bases between the two ends. Per germline, CDR1 MNHEY and CDR2 SVGAGI. This CDR3 is 13 amino acids long.

This chain links TRBV9 with TRBJ2-7, with TRBD1 identical over 10 bases. Per germline, CDR1 SGDLS and CDR2 YYNGEE. V was pared by 4 bases and J by 2 bases, with 12 bases of the junction left unmatched. The CDR3 contains 17 residues. The DNA for the CDR3 is TGTGCCAGCAGCCCACAGCCGACAGGGGGCGCCGCCTACGAGCAGTACTTC. Its protein product is CASSPQPTGGAAYEQYF.

The chain carries TRBV3-1 (or the pseudogene TRBV3-2) and TRBJ1-1; the D gene is possibly TRBD1 (6 bases). Deletions cut 2 bases from V and 7 bases from J, with 8 bases between. In germline, CDR1 is LGHDT, CDR2 YNNKEL (reference sequence). CDR3 length equals 12 residues. CDR3 sequence (DNA): TGTGCCAGCAGCCAAAAGGGGGATGAAGCTTTCTTT. Residues: CASSQKGDEAFF.